Below are 16 T cell receptor beta chains sequenced from a single sample in a study of blood T cell repertoires in COVID-19. Produced via immunoSEQ multiplex PCR; TCRdb's table is partial and in-frame only. The repertoire holds 95,000 to 130,000 clones, around 80% seen once, with around 7.6% in the top ten. The material sequenced was peripheral blood. These receptors came from a man in his 70s with active or convalescent COVID-19.

The rearrangement joins TRBV19 to TRBJ2-1; 10 bases agree with TRBD2. Per the germline V gene, CDR1 is LNHDA and CDR2 is SQIVND (reference sequence). J gave up 6 bases and V 5 bases, and 7 bases lay outside the gene matches. CDR3 length: 15 residues. The CDR3 spells CASSGVLAGVNEQFF. CDR3 bases: TGTGCCAGTAGTGGTGTCCTAGCGGGGGTCAATGAGCAGTTCTTC. Filled out from reference TRBV19 and TRBJ2-1, the complete variable domain reads DGGITQSPKYLFRKEGQNVTLSCEQNLNHDAMYWYRQDPGQGLRLIYYSQIVNDFQKGDIAEGYSVSREKKESFPLTVTSAQKNPTAFYLCASSGVLAGVNEQFFGPGTRLTVL.

V is TRBV10-2 and J is TRBJ1-2; TRBD1 matches at 9 bases. Germline assignment: CDR1 WSHSY and CDR2 SAAADI. With V trimmed by 7 bases and J by 7 bases, 7 bases remained unmatched. The CDR3 runs 13 residues. The CDR3 loop reads CASKPGQGSGYTF. DNA for the CDR3: TGCGCCAGCAAGCCGGGACAGGGTAGTGGCTACACCTTC.

This clone appeared a single time. J is TRBJ2-7 and V is TRBV28; 12 nucleotides match TRBD2. J gave up 4 bases and V 5 bases, and 6 bases lay outside the gene matches. CDR3 length equals 15 residues. Germline CDR1 is MDHEN and CDR2 is SYDVKM. The CDR3 region has the DNA TGTGCCAGCAGTAAACCGGGACTAGCGGGTTACGAGCAGTACTTC. It yields the protein CASSKPGLAGYEQYF. The whole variable domain, filled in from reference TRBV28 and TRBJ2-7, reads DVKVTQSSRYLVKRTGEKVFLECVQDMDHENMFWYRQDPGLGLRLIYFSYDVKMKEKGDIPEGYSVSREKKERFSLILESASTNQTSMYLCASSKPGLAGYEQYFGPGTRLTVT.

The chain links TRBV3-1 (or the pseudogene TRBV3-2) to TRBJ2-7; 7 bases are shared with TRBD2. Trimming at V came to 5 bases and at J to 5 bases, leaving 6 bases not matched to a gene. The CDR3 extends over 13 amino acids. Germline V gene sequence: CDR1 LGHDT, CDR2 YNNKEL (reference sequence). For the CDR3, the DNA is TGTGCCAGCAGCTGGACTAGTTCCCACGAGCAGTACTTC. As protein: CASSWTSSHEQYF.

The rearrangement uses TRBV11-2 and TRBJ1-2; 9 nucleotides align to TRBD1. V dropped 5 bases and J dropped 0; count of bases not matched to a gene: 4. Germline V CDR1 and CDR2: SGHAT, FQNNGV. The CDR3 extends over 15 amino acids. The CDR3 reads CASSEGQGANYGYTF. As DNA, the CDR3 is TGTGCCAGCAGCGAGGGACAGGGAGCTAACTATGGCTACACCTTC.

To note about this clone: Distinct nucleotide sequences in the sample also encode this CDR3. The gene calls are TRBV5-4 and TRBJ2-7, with 8 bases identical to TRBD1. This CDR3 comprises 14 residues. After removal of 0 bases from V and 4 bases from J, the junction contained 3 bases not matched to a gene. Germline assignment: CDR1 SGHNT and CDR2 YYREEE (reference sequence). The CDR3 protein is CASSLGQGSYEQYF. The CDR3 DNA follows: TGTGCCAGCAGCTTGGGACAGGGGTCTTACGAGCAGTACTTC.

This clone was detected only once. The rearrangement links TRBV4-3 to TRBJ2-5; D gene uncertain. V lost 0 bases and J 1 base, leaving 9 bases between the germline ends. The CDR3 sequence is 15 residues long. Germline V lookup: CDR1 LGHNA, CDR2 YSLEER. CDR3 protein: CASSQDKPGQETQYF. The CDR3 bases are TGCGCCAGCAGCCAAGATAAGCCAGGCCAAGAGACCCAGTACTTC.

The count of this clone is one. This sequence joins TRBV11-3 and TRBJ2-5, with 10 nucleotides matching TRBD2. With V trimmed by 5 bases and J by 5 bases, 5 bases remained unmatched. The CDR3 is 14 residues long. CDR1 is SGHNT and CDR2 is YENEEA in the germline V gene. The CDR3 reads CASSPLAGVETQYF. CDR3 nucleotide sequence: TGTGCCAGCAGCCCTCTAGCGGGAGTGGAGACCCAGTACTTC. The full variable domain, in which reference TRBV11-3 and TRBJ2-5 provide the parts outside the CDR3, is EAGVVQSPRYKIIEKKQPVAFWCNPISGHNTLYWYLQNLGQGPELLIRYENEEAVDDSQLPKDRFSAERLKGVDSTLKIQPAELGDSAVYLCASSPLAGVETQYFGPGTRLLVL.

The rearrangement links TRBV6-5 to TRBJ2-1, with a weak D call TRBD1 (5 bases). The length of the CDR3 is 12 residues. Between the trimmed V and J ends, which lost 6 bases and 5 bases, there was a span of 8 bases. Germline assignment: CDR1 MNHEY and CDR2 SVGAGI. For the CDR3, the DNA is TGTGCCAGCAGAACAGGAAACAATGAGCAGTTCTTC. Protein product: CASRTGNNEQFF.

This chain uses TRBV7-8 with TRBJ1-5; possible D gene TRBD1, 5 bases. Germline values: CDR1 SGHVS, CDR2 FQNEAQ. The CDR3 length is 16 residues. Deletions cut 0 bases from V and 4 bases from J, with 13 bases between. This chain's CDR3 is CASSLAGIGVNQPQHF. The CDR3 DNA is TGTGCCAGCAGCTTAGCAGGTATAGGGGTAAATCAGCCCCAGCATTTT.

This clone was recorded only once. The chain employs TRBV12-5 and TRBJ1-1; 8 bases fit TRBD1. CDR3 length equals 13 residues. Germline lookup yields CDR1 LGHNT and CDR2 FRNRAP. The junction had 11 bases not matched to a gene; V was cut back by 6 bases and J by 11 bases. The CDR3 nucleotides read TGTGCTAGTGGCCCACAGGGGGGCCAGGATGCTTTCTTT. It yields the protein CASGPQGGQDAFF.

This chain uses TRBV15 with TRBJ1-1; a possible D gene is TRBD1 (5 bases). CDR1 is LNHNV, CDR2 YYDKDF, per germline (reference sequence). The CDR3 covers 14 residues. V lost 3 bases to trimming and J lost 1 base, with 9 bases between them. The CDR3 loop reads CATSSQGGNTEAFF. In nucleotides, the CDR3 is TGTGCCACCAGCAGTCAGGGTGGGAACACTGAAGCTTTCTTT.

This clone was found a few times. The chain joins TRBV7-9 to TRBJ2-3; 7 bases align to TRBD1. The germline gives CDR1 SEHNR, CDR2 FQNEAQ (reference sequence). The trim removed 5 bases at V and 6 bases at J, leaving 2 bases unmatched. This CDR3 has 12 amino acids. The CDR3 DNA follows: TGTGCCAGCAGCGCACAGGGGGATACGCAGTATTTT. Protein sequence: CASSAQGDTQYF.

The sample holds one count of this clone. The V gene is TRBV12-5, the J gene TRBJ1-2; TRBD1 matches at 8 bases. This CDR3 has 14 residues. CDR1 is LGHNT and CDR2 is FRNRAP in the germline V gene. Losses at the gene ends were 1 base for V and 7 bases for J; bases not matched to a gene: 5. CDR3 nucleotide sequence: TGTGCTAGTGGTTTGGGGACAGGGTGGGGTGGCTACACCTTC. Translation gives CASGLGTGWGGYTF.

Only a few counts were recorded for this clone. This chain connects TRBV19 to TRBJ1-1; 7 bases line up with TRBD1. The germline V gene encodes CDR1 LNHDA and CDR2 SQIVND (reference sequence). This CDR3 spans 16 amino acids. With V trimmed by 9 bases and J by 3 bases, 16 bases remained unmatched. CDR3 coding DNA: TGTGCCAGCTCCAGACAGGGATCGGCCATATACACTGAAGCTTTCTTT. The encoded protein is CASSRQGSAIYTEAFF.

The V and J genes are TRBV11-2 and TRBJ2-7, with D hard to call. Germline V gives CDR1 SGHAT, CDR2 FQNNGV. V was pared by 1 base and J by 3 bases, with 7 bases between. CDR3 length: 13 residues. The CDR3, as DNA: TGTGCCAGCAGCTTAGGGCTAGACTACGAGCAGTACTTC. Its protein product is CASSLGLDYEQYF.